This T cell receptor beta chain was sequenced for a study of T cells in Graves' hyperthyroidism and ophthalmopathy. Findings of the study overall: Onset of ophthalmopathy came a median roughly 6 months after the model predicted it.

Germline CDR1 SGHTA, CDR2 FQGNSA. Trimming removed 2 bases at V and 4 bases at J, with 7 bases between. The CDR3 totals 13 residues. The investigators amplified TCR beta CDR3 regions from RNA transcripts. The TCR CDR3 was amplified in a first-round RT-PCR using the HTBI primer set. TCRdb used MiXCR to reprocess the multiplex PCR reads, holding one entry per CDR3 protein. The sample lists hundreds of thousands of distinct CDR3 sequences, roughly 15% seen once, with roughly 10% in the top ten. This clonotype has only a few counts. Its specificity is unknown. This clonotype was sampled from a woman younger than 30 with Graves' hyperthyroidism. The V and J genes are TRBV7-2 and TRBJ2-3; unclear D gene. The sequenced sample consisted of blood. CDR3 DNA sequence: TGTGCCAGCAGCTTATTTGTAGCAGATACGCAGTATTTT. This translates into CASSLFVADTQYF.